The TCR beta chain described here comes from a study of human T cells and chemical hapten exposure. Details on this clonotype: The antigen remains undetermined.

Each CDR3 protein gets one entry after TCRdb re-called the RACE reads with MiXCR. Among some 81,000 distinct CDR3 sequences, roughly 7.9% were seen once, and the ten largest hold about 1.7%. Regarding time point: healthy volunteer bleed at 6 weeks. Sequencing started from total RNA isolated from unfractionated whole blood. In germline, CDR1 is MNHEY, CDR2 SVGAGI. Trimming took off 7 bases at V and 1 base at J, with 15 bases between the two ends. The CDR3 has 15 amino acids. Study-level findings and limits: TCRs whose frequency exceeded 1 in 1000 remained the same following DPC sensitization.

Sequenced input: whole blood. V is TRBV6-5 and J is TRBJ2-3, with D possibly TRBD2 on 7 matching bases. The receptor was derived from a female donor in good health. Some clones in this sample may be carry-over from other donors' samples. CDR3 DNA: TGTGCCAGCAACGACCGGGGGGCCGGCACAGATACGCAGTATTTT. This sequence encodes CASNDRGAGTDTQYF.